This T cell receptor beta chain stems from a study of beta chain features in type 1 diabetes. About the research overall: Healthy donors resembled patients in age, gender and cell yields. Study-level results: In the patient group, naive, central memory and Treg TCRB repertoires seemed more alike than in the healthy donor group. The influence of HLA type on TCRB rearrangement stayed undetermined.

Notes on this clone: Antigen: not known. Additional DNA sequences in this sample encode the identical CDR3.

V gave up 0 bases and J gave up 5 bases, with 8 bases separating them. The CDR3 consists of 13 residues. Looked up from germline, CDR1 is SGHRS and CDR2 is YFSETQ. Sequencing targeted expressed TCRB transcripts, as all isolated RNA had been reverse transcribed. This table comes from immunoSEQ multiplex PCR, and its TCRdb copy is limited to in-frame clones, with some not included. The sample has 310,000 or so clones, 6.5% to 10% seen once. The specimen sequenced was central memory CD4+ T cells from blood. The sequence derives from a woman younger than 35 in good health. The chain links TRBV5-1 to TRBJ2-5; tentatively, D is TRBD2 (5 bases). The CDR3 sequence is CASSLAGFETQYF. CDR3 in DNA: TGCGCCAGCAGCTTGGCGGGATTCGAGACCCAGTACTTC.